A single sample gave rise to the 26 T cell receptor beta chains below, sequenced in a study of radiation and T cells in renal cell carcinoma. Time point of the sample: baseline pretreatment blood. The treatment was: 15 Gy SBRT to primary tumor, nephrectomy 4 weeks later. The protocol was immunoSEQ multiplex PCR, while the TCRdb copy is restricted to in-frame clones and leaves out a portion. The sample has 140,000 to 150,000 clones; about 87% are singletons. The source material was blood, sampled from a patient whose treatment included radiotherapy and nephrectomy. These receptors came from a woman between 65 and 79 years old with renal cell carcinoma.

This chain links TRBV19 with TRBJ1-5, with D uncertain. CDR3 length equals 17 residues. CDR1 LNHDA and CDR2 SQIVND come from the germline V gene (reference sequence). V dropped 7 bases and J dropped 1 base, with 20 bases sitting between them. The CDR3 region has the DNA TGTGCCAGTACCTATAGTACTGGGGTTGGGAGCAATCAGCCCCAGCATTTT. Protein: CASTYSTGVGSNQPQHF.

This rearrangement joins TRBV6-5 to TRBJ2-5, with 8 bases fitting TRBD1. The CDR3 is 15 residues long. Trimming at V came to 5 bases and at J to 7 bases, leaving 12 bases not matched to a gene. Looked up from germline, CDR1 is MNHEY and CDR2 is SVGAGI. CDR3 protein: CASSRTGTGMTTQYF. In DNA form, the CDR3 reads TGTGCCAGCAGTCGTACCGGGACAGGTATGACGACCCAGTACTTC.

The chain uses TRBV28 and TRBJ1-6; TRBD1 is a possible D gene (6 bases). V gave up 3 bases and J gave up 0 bases, with 18 bases separating them. Germline-derived CDR1 and CDR2 are MDHEN and SYDVKM. The CDR3 loop spans 19 amino acids. The CDR3 DNA is TGTGCCAGCAGTTTTGACGTCAGGGGAGGGAGCTCCTATAATTCACCCCTCCACTTT. This translates into CASSFDVRGGSSYNSPLHF.

This rearrangement joins TRBV6-1 to TRBJ1-2; perhaps TRBD1 as D (5 bases). CDR3 length: 14 amino acids. Germline CDR1 reads MNHNS; CDR2 reads SASEGT. Trimming shortened V by 6 bases and J by 1 base, and 12 bases separated the two germline ends. CDR3: CASRPGPNNYGYTF. The CDR3, as DNA: TGTGCCAGCAGACCGGGACCGAATAACTATGGCTACACCTTC.

This rearrangement joins TRBV2 to TRBJ2-7; TRBD2 might be the D (5 bases). V shed 3 bases and J shed 4 bases, with 19 bases lying between them. This CDR3 spans 16 amino acids. Germline loops: CDR1 SNHLY, CDR2 FYNNEI. This chain's CDR3 is CASSERARGWSYEQYF. The CDR3 region has the DNA TGTGCCAGCAGTGAGAGGGCCCGAGGATGGAGTTACGAGCAGTACTTC.

The chain joins TRBV9 to TRBJ1-1, with D perhaps TRBD1 (5 bases). This CDR3 contains 14 residues. The germline CDR1 and CDR2 sequences are SGDLS and YYNGEE. Trimming shortened V by 2 bases and J by 4 bases, and 12 bases separated the two germline ends. CDR3 region: CASSVGGRFTEAFF. In DNA form, the CDR3 reads TGTGCCAGCAGCGTGGGGGGGAGGTTCACTGAAGCTTTCTTT.

The chain joins TRBV27 to TRBJ1-2; D possibly corresponds to TRBD1 (6 bases). Germline V lookup: CDR1 MNHEY, CDR2 SMNVEV (reference sequence). This CDR3 is built from 15 residues. Trimming left V 0 bases short and J 4 bases short, with 12 bases between. CDR3 nucleotides: TGTGCCAGCAGTTTATCGAGGGGGGGCGGCTATGGCTACACCTTC. This encodes CASSLSRGGGYGYTF.

The chain employs TRBV4-1 and TRBJ1-6, with TRBD1 matching over 9 bases. V lost 4 bases, J lost 9 bases, and 13 bases stayed unmatched. Per the germline V gene, CDR1 is MGHRA and CDR2 is YSYEKL. This CDR3 contains 17 residues. CDR3 loop: CASSLKGTGIPGSPLHF. The CDR3 nucleotides read TGCGCCAGCAGCCTTAAAGGGACAGGGATTCCTGGTTCACCCCTCCACTTT.

V and J are TRBV5-4 and TRBJ2-5; 9 bases match TRBD1. The better agreement between TRBJ2-7 and the DNA end casts doubt on the J call. The length of the CDR3 is 14 residues. Germline loops: CDR1 SGHNT, CDR2 YYREEE (reference sequence). The CDR3 DNA sequence: TGTGCCAGCAGCGCCGGGACAGGGACCTACGAGCAGTACTTC. Residues: CASSAGTGTYEQYF.

V is TRBV10-3 and J is TRBJ2-1; D is perhaps TRBD1 or TRBD2 (5 bases each). This CDR3 region has 13 residues. Trimming removed 10 bases from V and 0 bases from J, with 10 bases in between. Germline CDR1 is ENHRY and CDR2 is SYGVKD. The DNA for the CDR3 is TGTGCCACCGCAGGGAGCTCCTACAATGAGCAGTTCTTC. The encoded protein is CATAGSSYNEQFF.

V is TRBV19 and J is TRBJ2-1; 9 bases are a match to TRBD2. V shed 6 bases and J 9 bases; nucleotides not matched to a gene: 18. CDR1 LNHDA and CDR2 SQIVND come from the germline V gene (reference sequence). The CDR3 totals 17 residues. CDR3 residues: CASSPGLAGGQYGEQFF. CDR3 bases: TGTGCCAGTAGCCCTGGACTGGCGGGGGGGCAGTACGGTGAGCAGTTCTTC.

CDR3 protein: CASSYQQNNSPLHF. CDR3 bases: TGTGCCAGCAGTTACCAACAGAATAATTCACCCCTCCACTTT. This chain links TRBV6-6 with TRBJ1-6; D is undetermined. Trimming removed 2 bases from V and 5 bases from J, with 7 bases in between. The CDR3 is 14 amino acids. CDR1 MNHNY and CDR2 SVGAGI come from the germline V gene (reference sequence).

The chain uses TRBV2 and TRBJ2-3, with 8 bases that match TRBD1. Germline V gives CDR1 SNHLY, CDR2 FYNNEI. The CDR3 spans 16 residues. V lost 7 bases to trimming and J lost 6 bases; unmatched junction nucleotides: 15. The DNA of the CDR3 is TGTGCCAGCAAGTTGGGGTCCGGGACAGGAGGGGATACGCAGTATTTT. Amino acids: CASKLGSGTGGDTQYF.

The rearrangement joins TRBV30 to TRBJ1-6; 9 bases agree with TRBD1. The V gene's germline CDR1 is GTSNPN and CDR2 SVGIG (reference sequence). The CDR3 consists of 18 residues. The ends lost 3 bases at V and 9 bases at J; junction bases unmatched: 18. CDR3 DNA sequence: TGTGCCTGGAGACCGGGACAGGGAGCTCCCCAGACCGGTTCACCCCTCCACTTT. Its protein product is CAWRPGQGAPQTGSPLHF.

The rearrangement links TRBV27 to TRBJ2-7, with D maybe TRBD2 (6 bases). The V and J ends lost 6 bases and 4 bases respectively, with 19 bases between them. The CDR3 consists of 15 residues. Germline CDR1 is MNHEY and CDR2 is SMNVEV (reference sequence). The CDR3 sequence: CASRASGTPSYEQYF. The CDR3 DNA follows: TGTGCCAGCAGAGCCTCCGGGACTCCCTCTTACGAGCAGTACTTC.

CDR3 protein: CSVEPKGTHEQYF. CDR3 nucleotides: TGCAGCGTTGAACCGAAAGGGACCCACGAGCAGTACTTC. The chain recombines TRBV29-1 with TRBJ2-7; perhaps D is TRBD1 or TRBD2 (5 bases each). The CDR3 loop spans 13 amino acids. V was trimmed by 2 bases and J by 5 bases, leaving 13 bases between them. Germline V CDR1 and CDR2: SQVTM, ANQGSEA.

The CDR3 coding sequence is TGTGCCAGCAGCACCAGAAGCGGCGGGGAGACCCAGTACTTC. It specifies CASSTRSGGETQYF. J is TRBJ2-5 and V is TRBV5-4, with D perhaps matching TRBD2 (5 bases). The germline V gene encodes CDR1 SGHNT and CDR2 YYREEE (reference sequence). V lost 4 bases to trimming and J lost 5 bases, with 15 bases between them. The CDR3 has 14 residues.

The chain recombines TRBV7-6 with TRBJ1-1; D perhaps matches TRBD1 (6 bases). Germline CDR1 and CDR2: SGHVS and FNYEAQ. Trimming pared 5 bases from V and 0 bases from J, leaving 13 bases between. The CDR3 totals 15 residues. CDR3 coding DNA: TGTGCCAGCAGCCTCGGGACAAACATGAACACTGAAGCTTTCTTT. It codes for CASSLGTNMNTEAFF.

In its sample, this clone was seen a few times. The chain has TRBV7-8 and TRBJ2-2; TRBD1 matches 11 bases. Germline V gene data show CDR1 as SGHVS and CDR2 as FQNEAQ. Trimming took 4 bases from V and 5 from J; bases not matched to a gene: 9. The CDR3 spans 17 residues. The CDR3 protein is CASSSLLGTGGTGELFF. The CDR3 nucleotides are TGTGCCAGCAGCTCCCTCCTAGGGACAGGGGGGACCGGGGAGCTGTTTTTT.

J is TRBJ2-7 and V is TRBV7-9; D tentatively fits TRBD1 or TRBD2 (6 bases each). V was clipped by 5 bases and J by 2 bases, with 22 bases between them. CDR1 is SEHNR and CDR2 is FQNEAQ in the germline V gene (reference sequence). This CDR3 has 17 amino acids. The CDR3 DNA reads as TGTGCCAGCAGCCCCGACGGGGGACACCGGCTAACCTACGAGCAGTACTTC. This gives the protein CASSPDGGHRLTYEQYF.

The genes are TRBV28 and TRBJ1-1, with 7 nucleotides matching TRBD1. Per the germline V gene, CDR1 is MDHEN and CDR2 is SYDVKM. After removal of 2 bases from V and 4 bases from J, the junction contained 7 bases not matched to a gene. The CDR3 totals 15 residues. The CDR3 sequence is CASSLIGGAGTEAFF. Here the CDR3 DNA reads TGTGCCAGCAGTTTAATAGGGGGCGCGGGCACTGAAGCTTTCTTT.

This clone qualifies as medium-sized. This sequence joins TRBV19 and TRBJ2-1, with D perhaps TRBD2 (6 bases). Germline-derived CDR1 and CDR2 are LNHDA and SQIVND (reference sequence). Between the trimmed V and J ends, which lost 5 bases and 8 bases, there was a span of 16 bases. This CDR3 is 14 amino acids long. For the CDR3, the DNA is TGTGCCAGTAGTCCCGCGACTAGGGACTATGAGCAGTTCTTC. Protein sequence: CASSPATRDYEQFF. Variable domain in full (rest from reference TRBV19 and TRBJ2-1): DGGITQSPKYLFRKEGQNVTLSCEQNLNHDAMYWYRQDPGQGLRLIYYSQIVNDFQKGDIAEGYSVSREKKESFPLTVTSAQKNPTAFYLCASSPATRDYEQFFGPGTRLTVL.

The gene calls are TRBV5-4 and TRBJ2-1; 8 bases fit TRBD2. CDR3 length: 16 amino acids. V was clipped by 6 bases and J by 8 bases; unmatched bases: 16. The germline V gene has CDR1 SGHNT and CDR2 YYREEE (reference sequence). CDR3 DNA: TGTGCCAGCACCACACCGGGGGGGCCGAGTGTTGATGAGCAGTTCTTC. As protein: CASTTPGGPSVDEQFF.

The chain combines TRBV2 with TRBJ2-7; 8 bases line up with TRBD2. Unmatched junction bases numbered 9, after V lost 6 bases and J lost 5 bases. The CDR3 contains 14 residues. Germline V lookup: CDR1 SNHLY, CDR2 FYNNEI. CDR3 nucleotides: TGTGCCAGCAGAAAGCGGGGGACGTCCGACGAGCAGTACTTC. Encoded protein: CASRKRGTSDEQYF. The variable domain in full, with the rest retrieved from reference TRBV2 and TRBJ2-7, is EPEVTQTPSHQVTQMGQEVILRCVPISNHLYFYWYRQILGQKVEFLVSFYNNEISEKSEIFDDQFSVERPDGSNFTLKIRSTKLEDSAMYFCASRKRGTSDEQYFGPGTRLTVT.

DNA of the CDR3: TGTGCCAGCAGTCGGGACAATGTGGAAAATAGAAACACCATATATTTT. Its translation: CASSRDNVENRNTIYF. This chain connects TRBV27 to TRBJ1-3; tentative D call: TRBD1 (6 bases). The V gene's germline CDR1 is MNHEY and CDR2 SMNVEV (reference sequence). The CDR3 is 16 residues long. Trimming removed 5 bases from V and 5 bases from J, with 19 bases in between.

Of note for this clone: One end of the junction fails to match germline, which may point to a read error. The V gene is TRBV5-3, the J gene TRBJ1-2; possibly TRBD1 for D (5 bases). Being an ORF, TRBV5-3 has a function that is uncertain. This CDR3 contains 13 residues. This CDR3 is CARSLAKPGRSPF. As DNA, the CDR3 is TGTGCCAGAAGCTTGGCCAAGCCGGGGCGCAGCCCCTTC.